The text below deals with one TCR beta chain. Its matching antigen is unknown. The data were produced by immunoSEQ multiplex PCR, yet TCRdb's version contains in-frame clones alone and is incomplete. The sample yields more than 60,000 clones, 81% seen once. V lost 5 bases and J lost 8; bases outside the gene matches: 8. The CDR3 has 15 residues. CDR1 is SGHTA, CDR2 FQGTGA, per germline. The sample originates from a study of OX40 agonist ivuxolimab in advanced cancers. Study-wide results and caveats: CD8+ T cells (on average) carried more expanded clones than CD4+ T cells.

This receptor was obtained from an adult with an advanced solid tumor such as melanoma, head and neck, liver or kidney cancer. The sample in question was CD4+ or CD8+ T cells sorted from blood, obtained in a trial of the OX40 agonist ivuxolimab. This chain links TRBV7-3 with TRBJ2-2; TRBD2 matches at 10 bases. The CDR3 sequence is CASSRTSGSGGELFF. The CDR3 nucleotides read TGTGCCAGCAGCCGGACTAGCGGCTCAGGGGGGGAGCTGTTTTTT.